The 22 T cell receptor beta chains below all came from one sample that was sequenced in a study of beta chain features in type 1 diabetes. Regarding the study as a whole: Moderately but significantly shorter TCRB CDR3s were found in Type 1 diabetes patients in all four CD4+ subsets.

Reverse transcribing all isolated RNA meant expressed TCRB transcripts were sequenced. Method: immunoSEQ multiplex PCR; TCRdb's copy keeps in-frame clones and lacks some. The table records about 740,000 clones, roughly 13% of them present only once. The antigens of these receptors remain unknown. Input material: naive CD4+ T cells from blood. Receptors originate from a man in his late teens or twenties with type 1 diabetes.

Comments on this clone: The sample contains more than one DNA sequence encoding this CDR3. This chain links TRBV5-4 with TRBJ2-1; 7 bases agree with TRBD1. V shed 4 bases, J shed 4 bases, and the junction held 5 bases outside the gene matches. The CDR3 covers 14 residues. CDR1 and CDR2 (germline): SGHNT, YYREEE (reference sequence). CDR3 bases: TGTGCCAGCAGCCCGGGACAGTCGTACAATGAGCAGTTCTTC. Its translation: CASSPGQSYNEQFF.

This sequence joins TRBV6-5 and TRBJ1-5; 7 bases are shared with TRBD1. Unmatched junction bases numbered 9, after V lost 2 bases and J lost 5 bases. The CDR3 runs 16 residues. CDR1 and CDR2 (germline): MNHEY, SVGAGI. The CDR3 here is CASSYQGRDSDQPQHF. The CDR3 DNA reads TGTGCCAGCAGTTACCAAGGCCGGGACAGTGATCAGCCCCAGCATTTT.

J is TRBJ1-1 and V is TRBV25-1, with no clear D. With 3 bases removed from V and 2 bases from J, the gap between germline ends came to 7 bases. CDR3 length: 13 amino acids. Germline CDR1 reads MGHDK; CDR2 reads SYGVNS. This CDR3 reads CASSEKLNTEAFF. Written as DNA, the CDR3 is TGTGCCAGCAGTGAGAAGCTAAACACTGAAGCTTTCTTT.

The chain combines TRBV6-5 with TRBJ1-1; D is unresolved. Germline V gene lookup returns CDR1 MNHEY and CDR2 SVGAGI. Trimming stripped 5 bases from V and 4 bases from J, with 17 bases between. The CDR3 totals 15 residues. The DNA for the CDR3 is TGTGCCAGCAGTACTTCCTCGGGCCAAGGCACTGAAGCTTTCTTT. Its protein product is CASSTSSGQGTEAFF.

The chain's CDR3 is CASSPPWGVGGYTF. CDR3 DNA: TGTGCCAGCAGCCCACCGTGGGGGGTCGGAGGCTACACCTTC. The chain has TRBV7-9 and TRBJ1-2, with D perhaps TRBD1 (5 bases). CDR1 is SEHNR, CDR2 FQNEAQ, per germline (reference sequence). Trimming shortened V by 5 bases and J by 8 bases, and 18 bases separated the two germline ends. CDR3 length equals 14 residues.

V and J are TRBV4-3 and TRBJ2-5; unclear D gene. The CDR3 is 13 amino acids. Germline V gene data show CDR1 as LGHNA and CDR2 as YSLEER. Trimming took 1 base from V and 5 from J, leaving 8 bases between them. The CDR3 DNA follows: TGCGCCAGCAGCCAAGCGAGGTTCGAGACCCAGTACTTC. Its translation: CASSQARFETQYF.

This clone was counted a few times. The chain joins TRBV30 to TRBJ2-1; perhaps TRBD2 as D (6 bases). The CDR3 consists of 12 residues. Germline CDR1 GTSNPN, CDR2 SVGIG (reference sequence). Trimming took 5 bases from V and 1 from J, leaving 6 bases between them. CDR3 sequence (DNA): TGTGCCTGGGGAGGGTCCTACAATGAGCAGTTCTTC. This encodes CAWGGSYNEQFF.

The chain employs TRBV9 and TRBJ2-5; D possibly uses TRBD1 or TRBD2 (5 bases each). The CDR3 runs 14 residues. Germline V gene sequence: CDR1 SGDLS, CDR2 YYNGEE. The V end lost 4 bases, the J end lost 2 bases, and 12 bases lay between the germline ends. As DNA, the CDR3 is TGTGCCAGCAGCCCGGGACGGGAACAAGAGACCCAGTACTTC. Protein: CASSPGREQETQYF. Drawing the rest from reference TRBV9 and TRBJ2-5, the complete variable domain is DSGVTQTPKHLITATGQRVTLRCSPRSGDLSVYWYQQSLDQGLQFLIQYYNGEERAKGNILERFSAQQFPDLHSELNLSSLELGDSALYFCASSPGREQETQYFGPGTRLLVL.

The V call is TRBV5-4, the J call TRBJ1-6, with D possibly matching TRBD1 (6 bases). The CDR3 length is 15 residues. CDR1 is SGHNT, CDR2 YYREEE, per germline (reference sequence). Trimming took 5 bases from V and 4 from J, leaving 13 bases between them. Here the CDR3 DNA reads TGTGCCAGCAGAATCATACAGGGTTATAATTCACCCCTCCACTTT. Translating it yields CASRIIQGYNSPLHF.

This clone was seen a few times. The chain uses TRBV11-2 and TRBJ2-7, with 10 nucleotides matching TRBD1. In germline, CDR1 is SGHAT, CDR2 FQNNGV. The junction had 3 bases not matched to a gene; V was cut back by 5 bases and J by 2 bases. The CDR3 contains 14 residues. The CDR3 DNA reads TGTGCCAGCAGCCTTGGGACAGGGGCCTACGAGCAGTACTTC. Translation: CASSLGTGAYEQYF.

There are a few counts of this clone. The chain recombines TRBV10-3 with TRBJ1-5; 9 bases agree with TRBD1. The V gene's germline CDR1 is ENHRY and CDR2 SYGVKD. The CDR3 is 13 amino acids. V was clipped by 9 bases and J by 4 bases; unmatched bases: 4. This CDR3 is CAIGDRENQPQHF. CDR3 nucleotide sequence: TGTGCCATAGGGGACAGGGAGAATCAGCCCCAGCATTTT.

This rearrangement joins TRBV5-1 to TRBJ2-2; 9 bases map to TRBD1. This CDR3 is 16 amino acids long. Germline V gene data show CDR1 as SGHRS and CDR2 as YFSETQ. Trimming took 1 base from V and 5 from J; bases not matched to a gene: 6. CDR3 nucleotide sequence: TGCGCCAGCAGCTTGTATGGACAGGGGCCAACCGGGGAGCTGTTTTTT. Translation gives CASSLYGQGPTGELFF.

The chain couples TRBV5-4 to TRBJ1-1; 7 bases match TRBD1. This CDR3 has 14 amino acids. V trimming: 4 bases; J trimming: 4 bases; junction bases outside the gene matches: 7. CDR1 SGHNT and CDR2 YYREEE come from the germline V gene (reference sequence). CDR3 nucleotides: TGTGCCAGCAGCACTCAGGGGGTGCGCACTGAAGCTTTCTTT. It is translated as CASSTQGVRTEAFF.

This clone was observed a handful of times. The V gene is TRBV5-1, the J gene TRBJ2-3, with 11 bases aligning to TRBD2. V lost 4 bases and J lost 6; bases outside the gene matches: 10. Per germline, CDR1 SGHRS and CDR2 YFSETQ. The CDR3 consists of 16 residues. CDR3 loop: CASSKRLAGRVDTQYF. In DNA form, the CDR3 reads TGCGCCAGCAGCAAAAGACTAGCGGGGAGAGTGGATACGCAGTATTTT.

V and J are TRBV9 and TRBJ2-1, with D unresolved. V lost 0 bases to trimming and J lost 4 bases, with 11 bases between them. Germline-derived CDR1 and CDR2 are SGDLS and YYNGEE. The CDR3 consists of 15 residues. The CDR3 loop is CASSVEQRQYNEQFF. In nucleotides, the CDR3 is TGTGCCAGCAGCGTAGAACAGAGACAATACAATGAGCAGTTCTTC. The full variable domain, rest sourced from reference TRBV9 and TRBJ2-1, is DSGVTQTPKHLITATGQRVTLRCSPRSGDLSVYWYQQSLDQGLQFLIQYYNGEERAKGNILERFSAQQFPDLHSELNLSSLELGDSALYFCASSVEQRQYNEQFFGPGTRLTVL.

The CDR3 DNA sequence: TGTGCCTGGAGTGTAGGGACACCGAGCAATCAGCCCCAGCATTTT. It codes for CAWSVGTPSNQPQHF. V is TRBV30 and J is TRBJ1-5, with a weak D call TRBD1 (6 bases). This CDR3 contains 15 residues. Germline-derived CDR1 and CDR2 are GTSNPN and SVGIG (reference sequence). Trimming removed 0 bases at V and 1 base at J, with 10 bases between.

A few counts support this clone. DNA for the CDR3: TGTGCCAGCAGCGGCTACAGGGCCGGGAACACTGAAGCTTTCTTT. Protein: CASSGYRAGNTEAFF. The V call is TRBV6-5, the J call TRBJ1-1; a possible D gene is TRBD1 (6 bases). The germline CDR1 and CDR2 sequences are MNHEY and SVGAGI. Trimming stripped 6 bases from V and 1 base from J, with 15 bases between. The CDR3 is made up of 15 amino acids.

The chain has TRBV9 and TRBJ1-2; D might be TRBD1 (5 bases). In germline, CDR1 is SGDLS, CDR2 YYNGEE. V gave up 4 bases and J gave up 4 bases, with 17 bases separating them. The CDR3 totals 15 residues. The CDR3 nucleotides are TGTGCCAGCAGCCCTAGGGGAATAGGGGTCTATGGCTACACCTTC. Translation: CASSPRGIGVYGYTF.

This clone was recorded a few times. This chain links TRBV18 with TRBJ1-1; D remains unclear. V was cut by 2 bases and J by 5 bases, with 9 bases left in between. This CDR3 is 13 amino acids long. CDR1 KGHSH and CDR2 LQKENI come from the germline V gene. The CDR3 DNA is TGTGCCAGCTCACCAGGGGTCGAGACTGAAGCTTTCTTT. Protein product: CASSPGVETEAFF.

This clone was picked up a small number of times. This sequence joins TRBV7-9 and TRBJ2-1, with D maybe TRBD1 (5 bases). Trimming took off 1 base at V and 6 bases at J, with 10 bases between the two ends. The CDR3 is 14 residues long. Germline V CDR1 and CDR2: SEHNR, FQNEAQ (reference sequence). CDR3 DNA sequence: TGTGCCAGCAGCTTAGGTGCCAGGGCCAATGAGCAGTTCTTC. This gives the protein CASSLGARANEQFF.

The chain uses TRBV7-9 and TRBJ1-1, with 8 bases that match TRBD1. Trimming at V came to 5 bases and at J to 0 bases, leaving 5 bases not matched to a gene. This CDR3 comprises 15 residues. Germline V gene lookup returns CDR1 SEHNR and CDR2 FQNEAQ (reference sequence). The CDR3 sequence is CASSIWDRLNTEAFF. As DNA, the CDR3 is TGTGCCAGCAGCATCTGGGACAGGCTGAACACTGAAGCTTTCTTT.

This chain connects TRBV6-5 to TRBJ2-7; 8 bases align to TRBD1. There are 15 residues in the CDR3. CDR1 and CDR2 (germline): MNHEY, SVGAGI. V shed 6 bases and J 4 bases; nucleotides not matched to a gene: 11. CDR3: CASRRTGKGGYEQYF. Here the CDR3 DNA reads TGTGCCAGCAGAAGGACAGGGAAGGGGGGTTACGAGCAGTACTTC.